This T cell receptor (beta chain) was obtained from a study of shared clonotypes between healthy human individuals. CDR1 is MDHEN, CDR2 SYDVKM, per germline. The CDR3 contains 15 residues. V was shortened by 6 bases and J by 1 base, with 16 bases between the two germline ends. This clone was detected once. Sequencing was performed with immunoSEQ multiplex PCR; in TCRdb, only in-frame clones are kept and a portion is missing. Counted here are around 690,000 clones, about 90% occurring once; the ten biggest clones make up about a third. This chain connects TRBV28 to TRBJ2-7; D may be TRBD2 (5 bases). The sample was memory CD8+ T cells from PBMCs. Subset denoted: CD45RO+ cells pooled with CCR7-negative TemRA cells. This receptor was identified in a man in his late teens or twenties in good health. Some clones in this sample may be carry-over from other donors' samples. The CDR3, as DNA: TGTGCCAGCAGCTTTTTCGGAGGCGGGTCCTACGAGCAGTACTTC. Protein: CASSFFGGGSYEQYF.